Presented here are 27 T cell receptor beta chains from one specimen sequenced in a study of radiotherapy plus CTLA-4 blockade in lung cancer. Profiled with immunoSEQ multiplex PCR; TCRdb holds only in-frame clones, not every one. This sample has about 59,000 clones, with around 69% found just once. The sample in question was peripheral blood, obtained from a patient treated with radiotherapy plus ipilimumab. These receptors were taken from a human donor with non-small cell lung cancer who had a complete response to radiotherapy plus ipilimumab.

The rearrangement joins TRBV6-1 to TRBJ2-1, with 16 positions matching TRBD2. V gave up 4 bases and J gave up 0 bases; unmatched junction bases: 9. Germline CDR1 MNHNS, CDR2 SASEGT. This CDR3 region has 20 residues. CDR3 nucleotide sequence: TGTGCCAGCAGTGGTCGACCCGGGACTAGCGGGAGGGCCTCCTACAATGAGCAGTTCTTC. The encoded protein is CASSGRPGTSGRASYNEQFF.

The chain recombines TRBV7-2 with TRBJ2-7; a possible D gene is TRBD1 (6 bases). V dropped 5 bases and J dropped 3 bases, with 14 bases sitting between them. The CDR3 is 14 amino acids. Germline CDR1 and CDR2: SGHTA and FQGNSA. The CDR3 protein is CASSPTGQHYEQYF. CDR3 in DNA: TGTGCCAGCAGCCCTACCGGACAGCACTACGAGCAGTACTTC.

V gene TRBV10-3 combines with J gene TRBJ2-7, with TRBD2 matching over 11 bases. This CDR3 has 16 residues. Germline V gives CDR1 ENHRY, CDR2 SYGVKD. Unmatched junction bases numbered 14, after V lost 6 bases and J lost 7 bases. The CDR3 DNA reads as TGTGCCATCAGGCCCCAGACTAGCGGGGCCCACGGGGAGCAGTACTTC. Translation: CAIRPQTSGAHGEQYF.

This clone was detected a few times. The chain recombines TRBV10-3 with TRBJ2-1, with 8 bases matching TRBD2. V lost 2 bases to trimming and J lost 5 bases; unmatched junction nucleotides: 5. CDR3 size: 15 residues. Germline V gives CDR1 ENHRY, CDR2 SYGVKD. CDR3 sequence reads: CAISERTSTNNEQFF. CDR3 sequence (DNA): TGTGCCATCAGTGAGCGGACTAGCACCAACAATGAGCAGTTCTTC.

This clone was picked up a small number of times. V is TRBV6-6 and J is TRBJ1-5; D is perhaps TRBD1 (6 bases). Germline V gene lookup returns CDR1 MNHNY and CDR2 SVGAGI (reference sequence). V gave up 9 bases and J gave up 7 bases, with 13 bases separating them. The CDR3 spans 12 residues. In DNA form, the CDR3 reads TGTGCCAGTCAAACAGGGTACCAGCCCCAGCATTTT. Encoded protein: CASQTGYQPQHF.

This clone is a singleton in its sample. J is TRBJ2-7 and V is TRBV7-6, with TRBD2 identical over 7 bases. The CDR3 sequence is 20 residues long. V lost 2 bases, J lost 3 bases, and 22 bases stayed unmatched. CDR1 SGHVS and CDR2 FNYEAQ come from the germline V gene. The CDR3 sequence: CASSLSAGGAVGEGFYEQYF. DNA for the CDR3: TGTGCCAGCAGCTTAAGCGCTGGCGGAGCCGTCGGGGAGGGGTTCTACGAGCAGTACTTC. The whole variable domain, filled in from reference TRBV7-6 and TRBJ2-7, reads GAGVSQSPRYKVTKRGQDVALRCDPISGHVSLYWYRQALGQGPEFLTYFNYEAQQDKSGLPNDRFSAERPEGSISTLTIQRTEQRDSAMYRCASSLSAGGAVGEGFYEQYFGPGTRLTVT.

The J gene is TRBJ1-1, the V gene TRBV5-1; D may be TRBD1 (6 bases). Germline CDR1 SGHRS, CDR2 YFSETQ. The CDR3 covers 15 residues. V lost 0 bases to trimming and J lost 5 bases, with 14 bases between them. For the CDR3, the DNA is TGCGCCAGCAGCTTGGGGGGGGGCAGTATGACTGAAGCTTTCTTT. Protein product: CASSLGGGSMTEAFF.

The V gene is TRBV28, the J gene TRBJ2-5, with 9 bases that match TRBD2. Germline loops: CDR1 MDHEN, CDR2 SYDVKM. Trimming at V came to 3 bases and at J to 2 bases, leaving 10 bases not matched to a gene. The CDR3 is made up of 17 amino acids. The CDR3 coding sequence is TGTGCCAGCAGTTTTGTCCCCTCTAGCGGGGATCAAGAGACCCAGTACTTC. This encodes CASSFVPSSGDQETQYF.

This clone was seen a few times. The chain links TRBV7-2 to TRBJ2-7, with D unclear. From germline, CDR1 is SGHTA and CDR2 FQGNSA. Trimming shortened V by 4 bases and J by 2 bases, and 9 bases separated the two germline ends. The CDR3 is made up of 13 amino acids. The CDR3: CASSYDGAYEQYF. The CDR3 bases are TGTGCCAGCAGCTACGACGGAGCCTACGAGCAGTACTTC.

The chain carries TRBV6-5 and TRBJ2-7; TRBD1 aligns across 7 bases. V was pared by 5 bases and J by 3 bases, with 10 bases of the junction left unmatched. This CDR3 contains 15 residues. Per the germline V gene, CDR1 is MNHEY and CDR2 is SVGAGI. Here the CDR3 reads CASSKPGRQGYEQYF. The CDR3 bases are TGTGCCAGCAGTAAACCCGGGCGACAGGGCTACGAGCAGTACTTC.

The J gene is TRBJ1-6, the V gene TRBV28; possible D gene TRBD1, 6 bases. This CDR3 is built from 15 residues. The germline gives CDR1 MDHEN, CDR2 SYDVKM. V shed 7 bases and J shed 7 bases, with 17 bases lying between them. The CDR3 region is CASIPRGRGNSPLHF. The DNA of the CDR3 is TGTGCCAGCATCCCTAGGGGGAGGGGAAATTCACCCCTCCACTTT.

This chain joins TRBV7-6 and TRBJ2-7; 10 bases line up with TRBD2. Germline-derived CDR1 and CDR2 are SGHVS and FNYEAQ. J gave up 2 bases and V 5 bases, and 6 bases lay outside the gene matches. This CDR3 is 15 amino acids long. CDR3 residues: CASSPGTSDPYEQYF. The CDR3 DNA is TGTGCCAGCAGCCCGGGGACTAGCGATCCCTACGAGCAGTACTTC.

The chain couples TRBV27 to TRBJ2-5, with 7 nucleotides matching TRBD1. Germline CDR1 MNHEY, CDR2 SMNVEV (reference sequence). The CDR3 runs 14 residues. The junction had 5 bases not matched to a gene; V was cut back by 6 bases and J by 1 base. CDR3: CASRPTGTQETQYF. The CDR3 DNA is TGTGCCAGCAGACCGACAGGGACCCAAGAGACCCAGTACTTC.

As concerns this clone: The same CDR3 is also encoded by other DNA sequences in this sample. The gene calls are TRBV18 and TRBJ2-7, with TRBD1 identical over 8 bases. Germline V lookup: CDR1 KGHSH, CDR2 LQKENI. This CDR3 contains 14 residues. The junction had 2 bases not matched to a gene; V was cut back by 2 bases and J by 2 bases. CDR3 DNA sequence: TGTGCCAGCTCACCAAGACAGGGGACCTACGAGCAGTACTTC. Translating gives CASSPRQGTYEQYF.

This chain joins TRBV10-2 and TRBJ2-3; 11 bases are a match to TRBD2. Per the germline V gene, CDR1 is WSHSY and CDR2 is SAAADI. Trimming removed 4 bases from V and 4 bases from J; junction bases left unmatched: 10. The CDR3 loop spans 17 amino acids. The CDR3 DNA sequence: TGCGCCAGCAGTGGAGGGAGACTAGCGGGATGGTCAGATACGCAGTATTTT. It is translated as CASSGGRLAGWSDTQYF.

The V and J genes are TRBV28 and TRBJ2-2; 12 nucleotides match TRBD2. Unmatched junction bases numbered 3, after V lost 6 bases and J lost 4 bases. Germline V gene data show CDR1 as MDHEN and CDR2 as SYDVKM. The CDR3 is 15 residues long. The CDR3 here is CASRTSGSSTGELFF. CDR3 bases: TGTGCCAGCAGGACTAGCGGGAGCTCCACCGGGGAGCTGTTTTTT.

There are a few counts of this clone. This chain links TRBV18 with TRBJ1-5, with 9 nucleotides matching TRBD1. J was trimmed by 1 base and V by 2 bases; bases with no gene match: 0. CDR1 KGHSH and CDR2 LQKENI come from the germline V gene. The CDR3 has 15 residues. This CDR3 reads CASSPGTGSNQPQHF. The DNA of the CDR3 is TGTGCCAGCTCACCAGGGACAGGGAGCAATCAGCCCCAGCATTTT.

This clone was recorded only once. The chain is built from TRBV5-1 and TRBJ2-3; 10 positions agree with TRBD2. Losses at the gene ends were 3 bases for V and 4 bases for J; bases not matched to a gene: 2. The CDR3 is made up of 14 amino acids. CDR1 SGHRS and CDR2 YFSETQ come from the germline V gene. The CDR3 bases are TGCGCCAGCAGCTCCCTAGCGGGAGCAGATACGCAGTATTTT. Protein: CASSSLAGADTQYF.

This chain links TRBV5-6 with TRBJ2-2; TRBD2 matches 9 bases. The junction had 8 bases not matched to a gene; V was cut back by 4 bases and J by 7 bases. Looked up from germline, CDR1 is SGHDT and CDR2 is YYEEEE. The CDR3 runs 15 residues. The CDR3 here is CASSHIAGVHGELFF. The CDR3 nucleotides are TGTGCCAGCAGCCATATAGCGGGAGTTCACGGGGAGCTGTTTTTT.

This clone was observed once. CDR3: CSAAQDHNEQFF. The CDR3 DNA reads TGCAGCGCTGCACAGGACCACAATGAGCAGTTCTTC. The V call is TRBV29-1, the J call TRBJ2-1; D is perhaps TRBD1 (5 bases). The CDR3 is made up of 12 amino acids. Germline V lookup: CDR1 SQVTM, CDR2 ANQGSEA. The ends were cut back, 7 bases at V and 5 bases at J, with 12 bases in the middle.

This clone was counted a few times. This chain uses TRBV27 with TRBJ2-3, with TRBD2 identical over 11 bases. This CDR3 is 16 amino acids long. V lost 4 bases and J lost 4; bases outside the gene matches: 7. Germline loops: CDR1 MNHEY, CDR2 SMNVEV (reference sequence). The CDR3 coding sequence is TGTGCCAGCAGTTCCTTACTAGCGGGAGAACCAGATACGCAGTATTTT. It specifies CASSSLLAGEPDTQYF.

Turning to this clone: Other nucleotide sequences in the sample specify the same CDR3. This chain connects TRBV30 to TRBJ1-2; D not certain. This CDR3 contains 12 residues. Between the trimmed V and J ends, which lost 5 bases and 0 bases, there was a span of 7 bases. Germline CDR1 reads GTSNPN; CDR2 reads SVGIG (reference sequence). The CDR3 spells CAWDRANYGYTF. The DNA for the CDR3 is TGTGCCTGGGACCGGGCTAACTATGGCTACACCTTC.

The V and J genes are TRBV7-8 and TRBJ2-1, with 14 bases lining up with TRBD2. Germline CDR1 is SGHVS and CDR2 is FQNEAQ. The CDR3 runs to 16 residues. Losses at the gene ends were 8 bases for V and 4 bases for J; bases not matched to a gene: 7. CDR3 nucleotide sequence: TGTGCCAGCCGGACTAGCGGGGGGAACACTTACAATGAGCAGTTCTTC. Translating it yields CASRTSGGNTYNEQFF.

The chain couples TRBV19 to TRBJ2-2, with no clear D. The V end was cut by 4 bases, the J end by 5 bases, with 14 bases between. In germline, CDR1 is LNHDA, CDR2 SQIVND (reference sequence). The CDR3 contains 15 residues. The CDR3 loop reads CASSTYPGRTGELFF. For the CDR3, the DNA is TGTGCCAGTAGTACGTATCCAGGAAGGACCGGGGAGCTGTTTTTT.

The chain carries TRBV6-4 and TRBJ2-3, with a weak D call TRBD2 (5 bases). Germline assignment: CDR1 MRHNA and CDR2 SNTAGT. CDR3 length: 13 amino acids. Trimming shortened V by 4 bases and J by 11 bases, and 16 bases separated the two germline ends. The CDR3 is CASSGGRNGKQYF. The CDR3 bases are TGTGCCAGCAGTGGAGGGCGGAACGGGAAGCAGTATTTT.

This clone was seen more than once but under ten times. The V gene is TRBV19, the J gene TRBJ1-3, with D unresolved. V was pared by 11 bases and J by 2 bases, with 7 bases between. Germline CDR1 reads LNHDA; CDR2 reads SQIVND (reference sequence). The CDR3 totals 11 residues. The CDR3 spells CAARAGNTIYF. CDR3 nucleotides: TGTGCCGCGAGGGCTGGAAACACCATATATTTT.

This chain joins TRBV6-1 and TRBJ1-4; TRBD1 agrees at 9 bases. The CDR3 totals 16 residues. The V and J ends lost 4 bases and 0 bases, in that order; junction bases with no gene match: 3. Germline loops: CDR1 MNHNS, CDR2 SASEGT. CDR3 nucleotides: TGTGCCAGCAGTGTTCGACAGGGGGCAACTAATGAAAAACTGTTTTTT. It codes for CASSVRQGATNEKLFF.